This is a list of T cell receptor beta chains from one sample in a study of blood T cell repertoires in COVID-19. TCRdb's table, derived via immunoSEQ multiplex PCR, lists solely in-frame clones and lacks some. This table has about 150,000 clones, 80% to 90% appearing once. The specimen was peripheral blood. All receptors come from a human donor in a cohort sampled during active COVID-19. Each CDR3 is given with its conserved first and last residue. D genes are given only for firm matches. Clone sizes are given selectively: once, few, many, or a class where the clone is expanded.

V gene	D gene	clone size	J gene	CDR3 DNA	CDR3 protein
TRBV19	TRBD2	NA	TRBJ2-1	TGTGCCTCAAAGGCCGCTAGCGGGGCTTACAATGAGCAGTTCTTC	CASKAASGAYNEQFF
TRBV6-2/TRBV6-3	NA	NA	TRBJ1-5	TGTGCCAGCAGTTACGGCAGGGGAAGTCAGCCCCAGCATTTT	CASSYGRGSQPQHF
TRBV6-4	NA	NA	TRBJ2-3	TGTGCCAGCAGTGACTCGTGGGCCAGCACAGATACGCAGTATTTT	CASSDSWASTDTQYF
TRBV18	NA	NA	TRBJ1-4	TGTGCCAGCTCACCGCGGGAATCCCGAAGGTCTAATGAAAAACTGTTTTTT	CASSPRESRRSNEKLFF
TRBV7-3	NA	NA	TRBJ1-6	TGTGCCAGCAGCTTAAGGGGAGCTCCTGGAAATTCACCCCTCCACTTT	CASSLRGAPGNSPLHF
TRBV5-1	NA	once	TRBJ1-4	TGCGCCAGCAGCTTGGGGGGCACCAATGAAAAACTGTTTTTT	CASSLGGTNEKLFF
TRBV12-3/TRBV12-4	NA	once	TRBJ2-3	TGTGCCAGCAGCCGAGACGGAACTAATACGCAGTATTTT	CASSRDGTNTQYF
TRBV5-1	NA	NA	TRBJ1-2	TGCGCCAGCAGCTTGGGCCAGGCTAACTATGGCTACACCTTC	CASSLGQANYGYTF
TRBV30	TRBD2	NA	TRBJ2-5	TGTGCCTGGAGTCGCGGGGGTAAGGAGACCCAGTACTTC	CAWSRGGKETQYF
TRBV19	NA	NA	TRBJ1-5	TGTGCCAGTAGTATACCGCGCCCGGGGCAGCCCCAGCATTTT	CASSIPRPGQPQHF
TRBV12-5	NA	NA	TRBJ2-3	TGTGCTAGTGGTTTGGACAGGTACACAGATACGCAGTATTTT	CASGLDRYTDTQYF
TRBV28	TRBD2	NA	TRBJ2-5	TGTGCCAGCAGCCCCGGGGGGGGGTCGAAGACCCAGTACTTC	CASSPGGGSKTQYF
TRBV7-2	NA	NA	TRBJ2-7	TGTGCCAGCAGCCCGATGGGTTTACAGGGAGTATACGAGCAGTACTTC	CASSPMGLQGVYEQYF
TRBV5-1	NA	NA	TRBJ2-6	TGCGCCAGCAGCCTACCCCTCGCTGGGGCCAACGTCCTGACTTTC	CASSLPLAGANVLTF
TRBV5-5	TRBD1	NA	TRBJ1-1	TGTGCCAGCAGCTTGGCCGTTTCAGGGGGAGGCGCGGCTTTCTTT	CASSLAVSGGGAAFF
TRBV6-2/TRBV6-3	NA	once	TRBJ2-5	TGTGCCAGCAGTTACAACCCCAGGACCCAGTACTTC	CASSYNPRTQYF
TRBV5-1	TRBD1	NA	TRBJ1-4	TGCGCCAGCACGGACAGGTTTAACAAACTGTTTTTT	CASTDRFNKLFF
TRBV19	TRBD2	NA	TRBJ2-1	TGTGCCAGTAGGTCGGATAGCGGGGGGTCGTACAATGAGCAGTTCTTC	CASRSDSGGSYNEQFF
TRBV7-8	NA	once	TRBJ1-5	TGTGCCAGCAGCTTAGGGCATGGGGGGGGTGGTCAGCCCCAGCATTTT	CASSLGHGGGGQPQHF
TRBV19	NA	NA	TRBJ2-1	TGTGCCAGTAGTATAGGAGGCGGAAGTGAGCAGTTCTTC	CASSIGGGSEQFF
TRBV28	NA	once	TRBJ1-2	TGTGCCAGCAGTTTGTCGGACGGGAGTTATGGCTACACCTTC	CASSLSDGSYGYTF
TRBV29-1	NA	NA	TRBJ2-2	TGCAGCGTTCCCCGCCCGAGCGTTTGGAGTGGGACCGGGGAGCTGTTTTTT	CSVPRPSVWSGTGELFF
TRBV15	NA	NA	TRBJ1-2	TGTGCCACCAGCAAGACCGAGGGATATGGCTACACCTTC	CATSKTEGYGYTF
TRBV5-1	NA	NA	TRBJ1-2	TGCGCCAGCAGCTTGGGACAAGAGTTTGGCTACACCTTC	CASSLGQEFGYTF
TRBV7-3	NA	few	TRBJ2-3	TGTGCCAGCAGCTTAACCTCCCAGGATACGCAGTATTTT	CASSLTSQDTQYF
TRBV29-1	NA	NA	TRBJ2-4	TGCAGCGCTGTATCCAAAAACATTCAGTACTTC	CSAVSKNIQYF
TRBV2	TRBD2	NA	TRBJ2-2	TGTGCCAGCGCGGGGACTAGCGTCAGCGGGGAGCTGTTTTTT	CASAGTSVSGELFF
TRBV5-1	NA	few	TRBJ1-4	TGCGCCAGCAAAGGAGCAACTAATGAAAAACTGTTTTTT	CASKGATNEKLFF
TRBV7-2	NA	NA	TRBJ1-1	TGTGCCAGCAGCTTAGACACCAACACTGAAGCTTTCTTT	CASSLDTNTEAFF
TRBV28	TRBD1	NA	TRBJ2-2	TGTGCCAGCAGTTTATGGGGGACAGGGATCACCGGGGAGCTGTTTTTT	CASSLWGTGITGELFF
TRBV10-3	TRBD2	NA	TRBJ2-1	TGTGCCATCAGTGAGTCAAGGGGACTAGCGGGGGCTCGTAAAAATGAGCAGTTCTTC	CAISESRGLAGARKNEQFF
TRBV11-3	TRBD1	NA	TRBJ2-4	TGTGCCAGCAGCCCGGTGACAGGGTTCGAAAACATTCAGTACTTC	CASSPVTGFENIQYF
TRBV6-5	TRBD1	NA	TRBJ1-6	TGTGCCAGCAGGAGGACAGGGAATTCACCCCTCCACTTT	CASRRTGNSPLHF
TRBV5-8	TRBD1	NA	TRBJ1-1	TGTGCCAGCAGCTTAGAGGGGCAGGGGGCTGTGAACACTGAAGCTTTCTTT	CASSLEGQGAVNTEAFF
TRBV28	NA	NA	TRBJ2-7	TGTGCCAGCTTTAGAGTGGGACAAACTTACGAGCAGTACTTC	CASFRVGQTYEQYF
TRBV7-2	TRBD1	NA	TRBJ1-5	TGTGCCAGCAGCTTAGTTGGGACAGGGAACCAGCCCCAGCATTTT	CASSLVGTGNQPQHF
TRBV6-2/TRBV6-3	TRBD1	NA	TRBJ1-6	TGTGCCAGCAGTTACACCATCGGACAGGGTGGCAACTCACCCCTCCACTTT	CASSYTIGQGGNSPLHF
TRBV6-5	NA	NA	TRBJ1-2	TGTGCCAGCAGTTATTCTCCGGGTGGCTACACCTTC	CASSYSPGGYTF
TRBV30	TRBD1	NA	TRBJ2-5	TGTGCCTGGCTTACAACAGGGGGCCGGGAGACCCAGTACTTC	CAWLTTGGRETQYF
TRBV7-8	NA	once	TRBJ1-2	TGTGCCAGCAGCTTAGGGGGTGGCAGGGCTGGTGGCTACACCTTC	CASSLGGGRAGGYTF